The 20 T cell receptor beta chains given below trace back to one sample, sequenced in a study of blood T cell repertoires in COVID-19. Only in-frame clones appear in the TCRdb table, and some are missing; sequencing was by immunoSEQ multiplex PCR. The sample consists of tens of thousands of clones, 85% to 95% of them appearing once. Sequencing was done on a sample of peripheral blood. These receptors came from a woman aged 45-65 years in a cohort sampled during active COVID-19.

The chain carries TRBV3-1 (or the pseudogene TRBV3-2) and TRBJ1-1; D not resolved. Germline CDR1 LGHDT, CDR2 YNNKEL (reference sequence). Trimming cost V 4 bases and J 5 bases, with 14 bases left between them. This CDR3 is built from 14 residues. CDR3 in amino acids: CASSLSSRETEAFF. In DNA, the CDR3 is TGTGCCAGCAGCCTGAGCTCAAGGGAGACTGAAGCTTTCTTT.

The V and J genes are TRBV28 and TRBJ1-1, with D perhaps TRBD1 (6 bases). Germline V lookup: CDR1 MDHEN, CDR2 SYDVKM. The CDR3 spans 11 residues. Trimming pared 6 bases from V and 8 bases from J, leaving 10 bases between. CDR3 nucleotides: TGTGCCAGCAGCTTAGACAGGGAAGCTTTCTTT. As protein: CASSLDREAFF. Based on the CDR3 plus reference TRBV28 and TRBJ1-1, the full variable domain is DVKVTQSSRYLVKRTGEKVFLECVQDMDHENMFWYRQDPGLGLRLIYFSYDVKMKEKGDIPEGYSVSREKKERFSLILESASTNQTSMYLCASSLDREAFFGQGTRLTVV.

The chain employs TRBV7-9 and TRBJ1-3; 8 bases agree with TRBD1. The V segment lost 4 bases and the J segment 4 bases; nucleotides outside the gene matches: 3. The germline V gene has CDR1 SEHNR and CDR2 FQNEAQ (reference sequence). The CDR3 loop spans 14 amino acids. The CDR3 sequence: CASSSDRDGNTIYF. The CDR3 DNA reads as TGTGCCAGCAGCTCGGACAGGGACGGAAACACCATATATTTT.

CDR3 DNA: TGCGCCAGCAGCTTACCAGCGGGGGGAGAGACCCAGTACTTC. This sequence encodes CASSLPAGGETQYF. The J gene is TRBJ2-5, the V gene TRBV5-1; the match to TRBD2 covers 9 bases. This CDR3 is built from 14 residues. Germline V gives CDR1 SGHRS, CDR2 YFSETQ. V trimming: 2 bases; J trimming: 4 bases; junction bases outside the gene matches: 3.

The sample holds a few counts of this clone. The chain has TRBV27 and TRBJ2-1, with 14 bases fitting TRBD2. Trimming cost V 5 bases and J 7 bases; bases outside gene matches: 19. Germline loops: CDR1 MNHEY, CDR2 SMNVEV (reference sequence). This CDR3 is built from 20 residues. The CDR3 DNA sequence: TGTGCCAGCAGTACTATTATACGACCGGGACTAGCGGGAGTGTTAAATGAGCAGTTCTTC. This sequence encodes CASSTIIRPGLAGVLNEQFF.

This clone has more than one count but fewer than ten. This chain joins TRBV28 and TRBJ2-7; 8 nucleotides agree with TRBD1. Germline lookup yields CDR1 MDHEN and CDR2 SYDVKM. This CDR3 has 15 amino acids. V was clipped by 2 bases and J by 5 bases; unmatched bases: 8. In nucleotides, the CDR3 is TGTGCCAGCAGTTTACCCGGACAGGGTCTTAACGAGCAGTACTTC. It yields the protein CASSLPGQGLNEQYF. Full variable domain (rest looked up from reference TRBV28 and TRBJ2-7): DVKVTQSSRYLVKRTGEKVFLECVQDMDHENMFWYRQDPGLGLRLIYFSYDVKMKEKGDIPEGYSVSREKKERFSLILESASTNQTSMYLCASSLPGQGLNEQYFGPGTRLTVT.

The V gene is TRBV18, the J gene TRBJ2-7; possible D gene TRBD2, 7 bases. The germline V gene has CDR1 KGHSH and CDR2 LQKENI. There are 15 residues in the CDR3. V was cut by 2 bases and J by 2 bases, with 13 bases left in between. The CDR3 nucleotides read TGTGCCAGCTCACCAGGGCAAGGGGGGGCCTACGAGCAGTACTTC. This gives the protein CASSPGQGGAYEQYF.

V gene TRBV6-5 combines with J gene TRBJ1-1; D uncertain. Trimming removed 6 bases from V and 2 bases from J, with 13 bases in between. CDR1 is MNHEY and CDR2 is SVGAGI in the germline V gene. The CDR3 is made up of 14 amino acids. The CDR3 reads CASSPRPLNTEAFF. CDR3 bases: TGTGCCAGCAGCCCCAGGCCTCTAAACACTGAAGCTTTCTTT.

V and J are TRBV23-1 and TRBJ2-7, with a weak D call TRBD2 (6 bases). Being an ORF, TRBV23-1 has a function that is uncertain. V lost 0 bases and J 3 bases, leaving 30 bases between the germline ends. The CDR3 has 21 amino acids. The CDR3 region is CASSQSFPRDPTRGTHYEQYF. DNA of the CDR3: TGCGCCAGCAGTCAATCATTCCCACGGGATCCTACTCGAGGGACTCACTACGAGCAGTACTTC.

The CDR3 sequence: CASSPQRTGTDTQYF. The CDR3 nucleotides read TGTGCCAGCAGCCCCCAGCGGACAGGAACAGATACGCAGTATTTT. The chain has TRBV28 and TRBJ2-3, with 7 nucleotides matching TRBD1. The CDR3 is 15 residues long. The V gene end was trimmed by 6 bases and the J gene end by 3 bases; junction bases not matched to a gene: 9. In germline, CDR1 is MDHEN, CDR2 SYDVKM. The full variable domain, in which reference TRBV28 and TRBJ2-3 provide the parts outside the CDR3, is DVKVTQSSRYLVKRTGEKVFLECVQDMDHENMFWYRQDPGLGLRLIYFSYDVKMKEKGDIPEGYSVSREKKERFSLILESASTNQTSMYLCASSPQRTGTDTQYFGPGTRLTVL.

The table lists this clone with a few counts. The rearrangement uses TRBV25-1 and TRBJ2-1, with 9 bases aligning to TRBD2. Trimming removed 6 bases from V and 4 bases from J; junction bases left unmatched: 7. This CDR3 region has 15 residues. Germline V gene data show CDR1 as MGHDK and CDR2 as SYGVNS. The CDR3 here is CASSRLAVGYNEQFF. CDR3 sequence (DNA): TGTGCCAGCAGCCGACTAGCGGTAGGTTACAATGAGCAGTTCTTC. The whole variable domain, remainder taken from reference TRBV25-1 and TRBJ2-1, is EADIYQTPRYLVIGTGKKITLECSQTMGHDKMYWYQQDPGMELHLIHYSYGVNSTEKGDLSSESTVSRIRTEHFPLTLESARPSHTSQYLCASSRLAVGYNEQFFGPGTRLTVL.

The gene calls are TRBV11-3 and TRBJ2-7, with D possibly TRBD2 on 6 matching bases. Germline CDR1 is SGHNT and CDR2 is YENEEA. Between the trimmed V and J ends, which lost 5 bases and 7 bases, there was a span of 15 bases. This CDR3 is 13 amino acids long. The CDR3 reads CASSPGVQREQYF. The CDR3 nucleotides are TGTGCCAGCAGCCCGGGAGTCCAGAGGGAGCAGTACTTC.

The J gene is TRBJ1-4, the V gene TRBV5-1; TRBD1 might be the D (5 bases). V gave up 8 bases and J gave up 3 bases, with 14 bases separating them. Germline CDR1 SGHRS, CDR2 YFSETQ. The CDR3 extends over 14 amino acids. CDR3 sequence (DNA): TGCGCCAGTCATTCAGGGCGATCTAATGAAAAACTGTTTTTT. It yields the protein CASHSGRSNEKLFF.

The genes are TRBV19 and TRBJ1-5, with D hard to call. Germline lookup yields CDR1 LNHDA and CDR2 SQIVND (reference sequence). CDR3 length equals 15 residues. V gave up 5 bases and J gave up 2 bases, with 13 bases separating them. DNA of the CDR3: TGTGCCAGTAGTTCAGACATATTCGGCAATCAGCCCCAGCATTTT. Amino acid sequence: CASSSDIFGNQPQHF.

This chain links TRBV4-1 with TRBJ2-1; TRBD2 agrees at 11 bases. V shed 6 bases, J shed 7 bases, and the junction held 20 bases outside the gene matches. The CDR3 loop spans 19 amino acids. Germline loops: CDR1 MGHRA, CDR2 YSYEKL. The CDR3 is CASRPGGTLSGGATNEQFF. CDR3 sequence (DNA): TGCGCCAGCAGACCAGGTGGAACTCTTAGCGGGGGGGCCACTAATGAGCAGTTCTTC.

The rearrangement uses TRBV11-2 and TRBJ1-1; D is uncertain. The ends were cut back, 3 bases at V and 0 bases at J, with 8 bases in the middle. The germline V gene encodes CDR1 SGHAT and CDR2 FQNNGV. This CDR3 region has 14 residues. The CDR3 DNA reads TGTGCCAGCAGCTTCGGTAGAATGAACACTGAAGCTTTCTTT. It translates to CASSFGRMNTEAFF.

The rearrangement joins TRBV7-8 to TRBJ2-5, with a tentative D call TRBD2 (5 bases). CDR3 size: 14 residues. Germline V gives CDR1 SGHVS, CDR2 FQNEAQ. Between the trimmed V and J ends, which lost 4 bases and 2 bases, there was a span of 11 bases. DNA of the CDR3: TGTGCCAGCAGCTCCCGACCGGGACAAGAGACCCAGTACTTC. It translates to CASSSRPGQETQYF.

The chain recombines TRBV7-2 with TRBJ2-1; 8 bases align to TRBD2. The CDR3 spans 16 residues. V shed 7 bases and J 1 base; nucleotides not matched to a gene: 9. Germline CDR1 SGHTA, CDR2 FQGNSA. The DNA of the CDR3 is TGTGCCAGCACAACCCGGGGGGGCATGTCCTACAATGAGCAGTTCTTC. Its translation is CASTTRGGMSYNEQFF.

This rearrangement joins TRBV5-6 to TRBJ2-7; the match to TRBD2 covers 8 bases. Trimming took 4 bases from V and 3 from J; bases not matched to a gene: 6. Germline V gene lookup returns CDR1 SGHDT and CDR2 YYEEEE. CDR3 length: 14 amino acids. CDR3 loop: CASSRVAGNYEQYF. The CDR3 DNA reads TGTGCCAGCAGCAGAGTAGCGGGGAACTACGAGCAGTACTTC. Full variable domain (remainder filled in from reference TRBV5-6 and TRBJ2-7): DAGVTQSPTHLIKTRGQQVTLRCSPKSGHDTVSWYQQALGQGPQFIFQYYEEEERQRGNFPDRFSGHQFPNYSSELNVNALLLGDSALYLCASSRVAGNYEQYFGPGTRLTVT.

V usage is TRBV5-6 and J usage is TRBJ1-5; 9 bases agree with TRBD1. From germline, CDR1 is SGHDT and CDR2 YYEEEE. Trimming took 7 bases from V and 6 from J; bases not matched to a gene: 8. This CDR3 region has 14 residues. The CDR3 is CASGMTGGGQPQHF. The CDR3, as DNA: TGTGCCAGCGGGATGACAGGGGGGGGTCAGCCCCAGCATTTT. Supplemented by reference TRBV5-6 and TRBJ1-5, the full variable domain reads DAGVTQSPTHLIKTRGQQVTLRCSPKSGHDTVSWYQQALGQGPQFIFQYYEEEERQRGNFPDRFSGHQFPNYSSELNVNALLLGDSALYLCASGMTGGGQPQHFGDGTRLSIL.